The T cell receptor beta chain described here comes from a study of T and B cells in COVID-19 patients. General study points: Patients with COVID-19 reportedly showed strongly skewed T cell receptor beta variable and joining gene usage. No sequencing was yet done of CD4+, regulatory or CD8+ subsets, or of SARS-CoV-2-responsive or tetramer+ sorted cells.

The germline CDR1 and CDR2 sequences are MNHEY and SMNVEV (reference sequence). The CDR3 consists of 13 residues. The ends were cut back, 4 bases at V and 2 bases at J, with 9 bases in the middle. This clonotype is medium-sized in the sample. Its antigen is as yet unknown. BIOMED2 TRB-A/B primer pools were used in multiplex TRB PCR. Via MiXCR, TCRdb re-called the multiplex PCR reads, giving one row per CDR3 protein. The sample has 15,000 to 20,000 distinct CDR3 sequences, around 35% seen once. From blood, about 240-550 ng of genomic DNA served as TRB template. The sequencing sample was made of blood. The V and J genes are TRBV27 and TRBJ2-7, with TRBD1 as a possible D gene (5 bases). This TCR derives from a human donor with active COVID-19. CDR3 nucleotide sequence: TGTGCCAGCAGTTCGCAGGGCCCCTACGAGCAGTACGTC. Protein: CASSSQGPYEQYV.